This TCR beta chain was retrieved from a study of beta chain features in type 1 diabetes. From germline, CDR1 is SGHRS and CDR2 YFSETQ. The trim removed 5 bases at V and 9 bases at J, leaving 8 bases unmatched. The CDR3 covers 14 residues. This clone was seen a handful of times. Every bit of the isolated RNA underwent reverse transcription, so sequencing read expressed TCRB transcripts. Data came from immunoSEQ multiplex PCR; TCRdb stores just in-frame clones and leaves some out. The sample includes tens of thousands of clones, under 35% of them seen just once. Source material: stem cell memory CD4+ T cells from blood. The source is a woman aged 18-29 years in good health. The rearrangement links TRBV5-1 to TRBJ2-1; 10 bases match TRBD2. The CDR3 DNA reads as TGCGCCAGCAGGAGTACTAGCGGGGTTTTTGAGCAGTTCTTC. This translates into CASRSTSGVFEQFF.